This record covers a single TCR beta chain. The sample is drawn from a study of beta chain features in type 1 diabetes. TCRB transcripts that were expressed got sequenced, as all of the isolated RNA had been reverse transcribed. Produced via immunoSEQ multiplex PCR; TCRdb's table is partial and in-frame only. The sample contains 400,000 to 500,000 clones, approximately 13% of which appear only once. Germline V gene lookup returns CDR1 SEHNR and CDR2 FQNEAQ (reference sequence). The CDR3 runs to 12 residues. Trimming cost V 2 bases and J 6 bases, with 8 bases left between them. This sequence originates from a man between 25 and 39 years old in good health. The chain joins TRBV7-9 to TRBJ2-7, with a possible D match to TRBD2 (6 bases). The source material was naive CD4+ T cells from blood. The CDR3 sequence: CASSLRTTEQYV. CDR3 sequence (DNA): TGTGCCAGCAGCTTAAGGACTACCGAGCAGTACGTC.